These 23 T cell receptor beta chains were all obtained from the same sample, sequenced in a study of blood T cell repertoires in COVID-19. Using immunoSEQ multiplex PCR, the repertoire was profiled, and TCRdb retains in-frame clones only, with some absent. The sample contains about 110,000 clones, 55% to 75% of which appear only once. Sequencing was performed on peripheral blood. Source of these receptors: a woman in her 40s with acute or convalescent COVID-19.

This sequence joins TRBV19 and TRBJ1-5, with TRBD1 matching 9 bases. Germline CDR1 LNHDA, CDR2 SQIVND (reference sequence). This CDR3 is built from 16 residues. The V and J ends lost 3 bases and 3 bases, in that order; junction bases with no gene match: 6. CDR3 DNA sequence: TGTGCCAGTAGTATTCAAGGACAGGGGATCAATCAGCCCCAGCATTTT. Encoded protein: CASSIQGQGINQPQHF.

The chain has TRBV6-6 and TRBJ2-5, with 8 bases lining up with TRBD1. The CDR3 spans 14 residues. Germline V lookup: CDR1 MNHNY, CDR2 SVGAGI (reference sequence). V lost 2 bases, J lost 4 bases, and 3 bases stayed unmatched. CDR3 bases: TGTGCCAGCAGTTACCGAGGACAGGGAGAGACCCAGTACTTC. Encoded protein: CASSYRGQGETQYF.

The CDR3 nucleotides are TGTGCCAGCAGCTTAGCGTTTAATGCGGAGACCCAGTACTTC. As protein: CASSLAFNAETQYF. The V gene is TRBV11-2, the J gene TRBJ2-5, with D unclear. The germline V and J ends were trimmed by 1 base and 5 bases, with 11 bases remaining between them. Germline CDR1 and CDR2: SGHAT and FQNNGV. This CDR3 spans 14 amino acids.

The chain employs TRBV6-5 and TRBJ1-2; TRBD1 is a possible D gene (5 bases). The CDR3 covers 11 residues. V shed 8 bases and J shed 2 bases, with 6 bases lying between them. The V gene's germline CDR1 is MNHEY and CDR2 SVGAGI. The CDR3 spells CASYRNYGYTF. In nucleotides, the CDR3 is TGTGCCAGCTACAGGAACTATGGCTACACCTTC.

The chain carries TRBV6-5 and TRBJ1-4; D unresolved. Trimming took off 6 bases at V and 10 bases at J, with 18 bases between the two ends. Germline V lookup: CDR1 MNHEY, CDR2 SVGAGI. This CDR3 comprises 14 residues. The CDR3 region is CASRRDPYAGKLFF. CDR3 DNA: TGTGCCAGCAGACGCGACCCCTACGCGGGAAAACTGTTTTTT.

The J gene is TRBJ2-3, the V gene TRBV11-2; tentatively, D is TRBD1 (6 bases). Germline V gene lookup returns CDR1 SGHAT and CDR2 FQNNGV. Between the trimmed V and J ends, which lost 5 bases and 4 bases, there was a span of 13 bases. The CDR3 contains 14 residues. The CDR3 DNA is TGTGCCAGCAGCCCTACAGGGTTTGCAGATACGCAGTATTTT. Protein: CASSPTGFADTQYF.

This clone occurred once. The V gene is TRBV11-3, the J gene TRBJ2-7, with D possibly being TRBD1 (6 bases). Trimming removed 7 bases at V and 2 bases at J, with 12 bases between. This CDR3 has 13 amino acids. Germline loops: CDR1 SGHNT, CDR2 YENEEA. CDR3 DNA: TGTGCCAGCAACCAAGGACAGACCTACGAGCAGTACTTC. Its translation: CASNQGQTYEQYF.

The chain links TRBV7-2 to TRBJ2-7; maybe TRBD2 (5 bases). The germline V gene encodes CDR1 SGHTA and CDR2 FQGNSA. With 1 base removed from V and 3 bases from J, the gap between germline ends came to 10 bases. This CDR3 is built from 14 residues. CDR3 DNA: TGTGCCAGCAGCTTAGTGCCAGACTACTACGAGCAGTACTTC. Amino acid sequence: CASSLVPDYYEQYF. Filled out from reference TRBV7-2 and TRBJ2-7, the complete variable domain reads GAGVSQSPSNKVTEKGKDVELRCDPISGHTALYWYRQSLGQGLEFLIYFQGNSAPDKSGLPSDRFSAERTGGSVSTLTIQRTQQEDSAVYLCASSLVPDYYEQYFGPGTRLTVT.

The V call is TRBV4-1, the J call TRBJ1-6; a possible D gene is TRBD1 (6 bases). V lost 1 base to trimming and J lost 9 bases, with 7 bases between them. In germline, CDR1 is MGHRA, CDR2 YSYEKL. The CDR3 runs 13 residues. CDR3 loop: CASSQGDISPLHF. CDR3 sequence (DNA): TGCGCCAGCAGCCAAGGGGACATTTCACCCCTCCACTTT.

The CDR3 reads CASSQVGDRGHQPQHF. The CDR3 DNA reads TGCGCCAGCAGCCAAGTTGGGGACAGGGGGCATCAGCCCCAGCATTTT. The rearrangement links TRBV4-3 to TRBJ1-5, with 12 bases lining up with TRBD1. V lost 1 base, J lost 5 bases, and 3 bases stayed unmatched. Germline V CDR1 and CDR2: LGHNA, YSLEER. This CDR3 contains 16 residues.

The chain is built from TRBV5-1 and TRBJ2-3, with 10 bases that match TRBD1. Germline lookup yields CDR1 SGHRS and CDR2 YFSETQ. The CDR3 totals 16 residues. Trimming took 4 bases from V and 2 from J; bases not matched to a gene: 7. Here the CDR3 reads CASSEAGTGVTDTQYF. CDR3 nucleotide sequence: TGCGCCAGCAGCGAAGCCGGGACAGGGGTCACAGATACGCAGTATTTT.

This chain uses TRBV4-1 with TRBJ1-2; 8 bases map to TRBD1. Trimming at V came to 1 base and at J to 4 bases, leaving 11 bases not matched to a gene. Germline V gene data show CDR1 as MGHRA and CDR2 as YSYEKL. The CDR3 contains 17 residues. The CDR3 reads CASSQGKGRGPVYGYTF. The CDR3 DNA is TGCGCCAGCAGCCAAGGAAAGGGCAGGGGGCCGGTCTATGGCTACACCTTC.

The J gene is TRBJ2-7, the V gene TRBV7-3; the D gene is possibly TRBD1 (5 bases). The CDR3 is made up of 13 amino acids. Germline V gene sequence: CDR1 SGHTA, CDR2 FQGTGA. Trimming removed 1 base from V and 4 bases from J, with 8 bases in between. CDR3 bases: TGTGCCAGCAGCTTAAACCAGGGTTACGAGCAGTACTTC. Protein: CASSLNQGYEQYF.

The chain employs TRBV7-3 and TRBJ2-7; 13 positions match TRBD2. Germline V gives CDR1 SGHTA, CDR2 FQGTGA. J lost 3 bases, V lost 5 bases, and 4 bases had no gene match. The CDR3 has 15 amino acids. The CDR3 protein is CASSAGLAGLYEQYF. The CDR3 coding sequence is TGTGCCAGCAGCGCGGGACTAGCGGGGCTCTACGAGCAGTACTTC.

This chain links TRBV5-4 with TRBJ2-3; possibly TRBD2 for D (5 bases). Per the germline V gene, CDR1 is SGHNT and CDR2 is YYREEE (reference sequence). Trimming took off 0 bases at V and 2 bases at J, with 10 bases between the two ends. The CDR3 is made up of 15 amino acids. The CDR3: CASSLESGITDTQYF. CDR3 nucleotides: TGTGCCAGCAGCTTGGAGTCCGGGATCACAGATACGCAGTATTTT.

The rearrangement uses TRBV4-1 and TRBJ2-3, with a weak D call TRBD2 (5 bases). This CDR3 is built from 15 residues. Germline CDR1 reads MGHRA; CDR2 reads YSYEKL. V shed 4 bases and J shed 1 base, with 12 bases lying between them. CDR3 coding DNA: TGCGCCAGCAGCCCCCTTAAACTAGGCACAGATACGCAGTATTTT. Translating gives CASSPLKLGTDTQYF.

CDR3 amino acids: CASSLGQRNTEAFF. The CDR3 bases are TGTGCCAGCAGCTTAGGGCAACGAAACACTGAAGCTTTCTTT. V is TRBV11-1 and J is TRBJ1-1; no clear D gene. Germline V gene data show CDR1 as SGHAT and CDR2 as FQDESV (reference sequence). The CDR3 covers 14 residues. Trimming shortened V by 1 base and J by 2 bases, and 8 bases separated the two germline ends.

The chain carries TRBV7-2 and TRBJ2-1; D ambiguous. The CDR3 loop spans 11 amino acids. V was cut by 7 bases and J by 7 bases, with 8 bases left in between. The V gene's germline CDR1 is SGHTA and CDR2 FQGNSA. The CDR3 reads CASTNRNEQFF. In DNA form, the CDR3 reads TGTGCCAGCACCAATCGGAATGAGCAGTTCTTC.

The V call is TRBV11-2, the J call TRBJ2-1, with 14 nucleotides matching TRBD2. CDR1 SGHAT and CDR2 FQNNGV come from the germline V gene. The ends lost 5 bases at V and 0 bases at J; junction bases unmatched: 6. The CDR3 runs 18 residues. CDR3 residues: CASSLGTSGGRSYNEQFF. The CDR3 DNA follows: TGTGCCAGCAGCCTCGGGACTAGCGGGGGTCGCTCCTACAATGAGCAGTTCTTC.

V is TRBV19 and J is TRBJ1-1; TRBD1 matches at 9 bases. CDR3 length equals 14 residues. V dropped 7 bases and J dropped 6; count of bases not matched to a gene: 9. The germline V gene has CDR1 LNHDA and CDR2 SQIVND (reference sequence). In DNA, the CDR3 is TGTGCCAGTACCTCGGACAGGGGAGACCCTGAAGCTTTCTTT. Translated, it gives CASTSDRGDPEAFF.

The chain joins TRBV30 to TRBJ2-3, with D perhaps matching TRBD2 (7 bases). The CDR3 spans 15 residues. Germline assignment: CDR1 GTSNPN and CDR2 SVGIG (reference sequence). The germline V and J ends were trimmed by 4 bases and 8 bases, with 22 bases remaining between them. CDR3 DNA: TGTGCCTGGATGCGTGCGGGGGCGCGAGGCGGTACGCAGTATTTT. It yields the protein CAWMRAGARGGTQYF.

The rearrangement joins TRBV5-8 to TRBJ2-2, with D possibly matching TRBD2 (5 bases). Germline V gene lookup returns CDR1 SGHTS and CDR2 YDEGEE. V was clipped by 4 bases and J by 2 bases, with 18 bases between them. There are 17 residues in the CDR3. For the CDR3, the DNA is TGTGCCAGCAGCCGGAGGAACGGGTTTCTAAACACCGGGGAGCTGTTTTTT. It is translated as CASSRRNGFLNTGELFF.

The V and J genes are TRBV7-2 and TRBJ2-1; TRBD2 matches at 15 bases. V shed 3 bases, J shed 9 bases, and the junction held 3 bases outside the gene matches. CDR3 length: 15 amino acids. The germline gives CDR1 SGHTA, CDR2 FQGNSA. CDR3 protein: CASSLGLAGGSEQFF. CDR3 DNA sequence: TGTGCCAGCAGCTTGGGACTAGCGGGGGGAAGTGAGCAGTTCTTC.